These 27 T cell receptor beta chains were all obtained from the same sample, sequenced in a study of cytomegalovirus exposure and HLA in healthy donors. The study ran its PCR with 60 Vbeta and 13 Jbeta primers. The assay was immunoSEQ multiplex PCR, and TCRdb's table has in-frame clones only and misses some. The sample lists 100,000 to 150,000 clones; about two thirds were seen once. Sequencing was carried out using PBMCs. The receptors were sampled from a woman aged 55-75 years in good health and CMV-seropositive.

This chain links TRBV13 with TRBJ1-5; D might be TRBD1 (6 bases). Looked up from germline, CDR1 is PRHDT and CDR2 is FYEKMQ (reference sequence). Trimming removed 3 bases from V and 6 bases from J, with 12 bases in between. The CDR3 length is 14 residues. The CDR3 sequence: CASSFGGPGQPQHF. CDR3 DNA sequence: TGTGCCAGCAGCTTCGGGGGGCCGGGTCAGCCCCAGCATTTT.

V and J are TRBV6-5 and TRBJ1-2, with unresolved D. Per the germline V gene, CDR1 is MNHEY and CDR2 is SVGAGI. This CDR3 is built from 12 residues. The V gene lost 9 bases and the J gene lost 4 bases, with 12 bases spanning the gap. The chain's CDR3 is CASTDAGYGYTF. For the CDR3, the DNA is TGTGCCAGTACGGACGCGGGCTATGGCTACACCTTC.

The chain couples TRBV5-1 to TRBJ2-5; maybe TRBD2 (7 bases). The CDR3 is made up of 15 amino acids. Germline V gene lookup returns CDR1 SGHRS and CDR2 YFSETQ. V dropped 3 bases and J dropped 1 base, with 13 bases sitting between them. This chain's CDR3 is CASSSLAGAQETQYF. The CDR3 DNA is TGCGCCAGCAGCTCCCTTGCGGGGGCCCAAGAGACCCAGTACTTC.

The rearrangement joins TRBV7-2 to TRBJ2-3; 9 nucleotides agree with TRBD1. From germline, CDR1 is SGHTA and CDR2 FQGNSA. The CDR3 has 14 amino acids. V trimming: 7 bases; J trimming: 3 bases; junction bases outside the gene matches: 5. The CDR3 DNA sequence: TGTGCCAGCACCACGACAGGGGGTACAGATACGCAGTATTTT. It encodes CASTTTGGTDTQYF.

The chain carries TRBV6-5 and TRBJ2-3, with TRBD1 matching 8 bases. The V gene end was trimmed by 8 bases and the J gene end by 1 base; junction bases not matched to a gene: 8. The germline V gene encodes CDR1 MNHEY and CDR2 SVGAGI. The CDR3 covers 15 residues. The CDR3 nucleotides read TGTGCCAGCCGTACCACGGGACAGGGCACAGATACGCAGTATTTT. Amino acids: CASRTTGQGTDTQYF.

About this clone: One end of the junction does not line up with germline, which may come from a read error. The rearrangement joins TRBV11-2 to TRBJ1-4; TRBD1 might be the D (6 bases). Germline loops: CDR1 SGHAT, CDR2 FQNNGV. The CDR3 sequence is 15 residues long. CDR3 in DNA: TGTGCCAGCAGCTTGGGGGCAGGGCCTAAGGAAAAACTGTTTTTT. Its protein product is CASSLGAGPKEKLFF.

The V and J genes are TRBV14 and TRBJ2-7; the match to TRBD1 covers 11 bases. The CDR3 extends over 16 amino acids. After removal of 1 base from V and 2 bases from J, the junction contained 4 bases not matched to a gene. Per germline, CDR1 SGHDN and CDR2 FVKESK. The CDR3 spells CASSQGGQGATYEQYF. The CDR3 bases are TGTGCCAGCAGCCAAGGCGGACAGGGGGCCACCTACGAGCAGTACTTC.

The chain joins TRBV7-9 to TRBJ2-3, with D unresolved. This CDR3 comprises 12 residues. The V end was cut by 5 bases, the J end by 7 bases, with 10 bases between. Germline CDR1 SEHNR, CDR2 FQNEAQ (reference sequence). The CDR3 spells CASSNKEYTQYF. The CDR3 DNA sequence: TGTGCCAGCAGCAACAAGGAGTATACGCAGTATTTT. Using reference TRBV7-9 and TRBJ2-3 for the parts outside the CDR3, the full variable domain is DTGVSQNPRHKITKRGQNVTFRCDPISEHNRLYWYRQTLGQGPEFLTYFQNEAQLEKSRLLSDRFSAERPKGSFSTLEIQRTEQGDSAMYLCASSNKEYTQYFGPGTRLTVL.

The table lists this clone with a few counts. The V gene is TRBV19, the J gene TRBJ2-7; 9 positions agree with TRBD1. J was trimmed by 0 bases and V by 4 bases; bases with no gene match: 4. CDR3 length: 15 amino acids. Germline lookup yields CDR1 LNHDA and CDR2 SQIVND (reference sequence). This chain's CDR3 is CASSTGQGSSYEQYF. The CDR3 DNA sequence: TGTGCCAGTAGTACGGGACAGGGAAGCTCCTACGAGCAGTACTTC.

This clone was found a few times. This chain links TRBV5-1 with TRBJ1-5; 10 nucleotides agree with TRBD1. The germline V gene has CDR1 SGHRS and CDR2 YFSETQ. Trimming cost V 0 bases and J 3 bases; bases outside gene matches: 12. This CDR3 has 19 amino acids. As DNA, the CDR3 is TGCGCCAGCAGCTTGGCCCCATCAGGGACAGGGGCGGACAATCAGCCCCAGCATTTT. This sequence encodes CASSLAPSGTGADNQPQHF. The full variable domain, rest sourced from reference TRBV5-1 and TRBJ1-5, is KAGVTQTPRYLIKTRGQQVTLSCSPISGHRSVSWYQQTPGQGLQFLFEYFSETQRNKGNFPGRFSGRQFSNSRSEMNVSTLELGDSALYLCASSLAPSGTGADNQPQHFGDGTRLSIL.

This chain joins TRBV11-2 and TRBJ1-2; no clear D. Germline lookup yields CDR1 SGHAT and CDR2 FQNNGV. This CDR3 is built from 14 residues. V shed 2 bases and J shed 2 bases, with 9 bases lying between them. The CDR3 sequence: CASSLNSLNYGYTF. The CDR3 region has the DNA TGTGCCAGCAGCTTAAACAGTCTGAACTATGGCTACACCTTC.

The CDR3 spells CASSARTVSSQPQHF. CDR3 nucleotide sequence: TGTGCCAGCAGCGCGCGGACAGTATCTAGTCAGCCCCAGCATTTT. The rearrangement joins TRBV6-6 to TRBJ1-5; possible D gene TRBD1, 6 bases. CDR1 is MNHNY, CDR2 SVGAGI, per germline (reference sequence). The V gene lost 6 bases and the J gene lost 6 bases, with 18 bases spanning the gap. The CDR3 runs 15 residues.

This CDR3 is CASSPGDPLEQYF. Written as DNA, the CDR3 is TGTGCCAGCAGCCCAGGGGACCCCCTGGAGCAGTACTTC. V and J are TRBV4-2 and TRBJ2-7, with a weak D call TRBD1 (6 bases). With 4 bases removed from V and 7 bases from J, the gap between germline ends came to 14 bases. The CDR3 spans 13 residues. Looked up from germline, CDR1 is LGHNA and CDR2 is YNFKEQ.

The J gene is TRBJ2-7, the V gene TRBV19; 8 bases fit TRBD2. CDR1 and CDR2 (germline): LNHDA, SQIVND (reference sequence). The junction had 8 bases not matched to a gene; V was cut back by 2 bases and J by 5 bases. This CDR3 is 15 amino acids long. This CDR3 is CASSIRTSGGNEQYF. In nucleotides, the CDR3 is TGTGCCAGTAGTATAAGGACAAGCGGGGGAAACGAGCAGTACTTC.

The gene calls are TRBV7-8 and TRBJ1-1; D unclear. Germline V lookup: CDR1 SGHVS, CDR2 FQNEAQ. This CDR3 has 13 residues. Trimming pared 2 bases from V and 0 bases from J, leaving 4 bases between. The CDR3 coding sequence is TGTGCCAGCAGCTTAAGCCTGAACACTGAAGCTTTCTTT. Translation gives CASSLSLNTEAFF.

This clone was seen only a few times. This chain's CDR3 is CASSDKTGTGGLGGYTF. CDR3 coding DNA: TGTGCCAGCAGCGACAAAACCGGGACAGGGGGCTTAGGGGGCTACACCTTC. V is TRBV9 and J is TRBJ1-2; 12 nucleotides line up with TRBD1. The trim removed 3 bases at V and 8 bases at J, leaving 14 bases unmatched. Per the germline V gene, CDR1 is SGDLS and CDR2 is YYNGEE. The CDR3 length is 17 residues.

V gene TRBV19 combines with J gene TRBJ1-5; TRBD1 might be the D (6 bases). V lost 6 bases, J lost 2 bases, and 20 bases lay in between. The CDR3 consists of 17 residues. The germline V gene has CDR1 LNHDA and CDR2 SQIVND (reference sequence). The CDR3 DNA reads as TGTGCCAGTAGGCCCGACCACAGGGTCCGGGGCAATCAGCCCCAGCATTTT. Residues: CASRPDHRVRGNQPQHF. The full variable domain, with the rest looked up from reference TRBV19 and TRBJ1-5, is DGGITQSPKYLFRKEGQNVTLSCEQNLNHDAMYWYRQDPGQGLRLIYYSQIVNDFQKGDIAEGYSVSREKKESFPLTVTSAQKNPTAFYLCASRPDHRVRGNQPQHFGDGTRLSIL.

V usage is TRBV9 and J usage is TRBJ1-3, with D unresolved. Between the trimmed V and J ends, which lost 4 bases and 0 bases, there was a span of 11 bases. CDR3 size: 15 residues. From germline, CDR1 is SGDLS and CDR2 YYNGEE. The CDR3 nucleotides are TGTGCCAGCAGCCCCCGGGGTCACTCTGGAAACACCATATATTTT. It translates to CASSPRGHSGNTIYF.

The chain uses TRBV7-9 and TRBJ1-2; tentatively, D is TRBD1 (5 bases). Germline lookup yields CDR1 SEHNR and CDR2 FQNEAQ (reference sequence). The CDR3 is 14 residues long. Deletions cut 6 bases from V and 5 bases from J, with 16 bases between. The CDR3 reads CASSSKGTEYGYTF. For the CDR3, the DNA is TGTGCCAGCAGTTCCAAAGGGACTGAATATGGCTACACCTTC.

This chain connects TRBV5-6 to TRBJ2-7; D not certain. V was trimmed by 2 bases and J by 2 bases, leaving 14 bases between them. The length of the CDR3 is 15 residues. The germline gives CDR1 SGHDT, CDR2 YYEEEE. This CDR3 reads CASSFATTKAYEQYF. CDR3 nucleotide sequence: TGTGCCAGCAGCTTCGCCACCACAAAAGCCTACGAGCAGTACTTC.

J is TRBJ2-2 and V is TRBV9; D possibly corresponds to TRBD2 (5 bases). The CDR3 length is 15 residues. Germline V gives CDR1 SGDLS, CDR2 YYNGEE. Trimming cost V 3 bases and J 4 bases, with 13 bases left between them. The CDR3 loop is CASSGVIRGTGELFF. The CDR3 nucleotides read TGTGCCAGCAGCGGAGTGATACGGGGCACCGGGGAGCTGTTTTTT.

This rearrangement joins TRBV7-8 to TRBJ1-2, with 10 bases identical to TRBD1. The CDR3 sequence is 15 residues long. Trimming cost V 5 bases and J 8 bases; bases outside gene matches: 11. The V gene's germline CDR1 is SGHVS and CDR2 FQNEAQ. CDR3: CASSPPGTGAGGYTF. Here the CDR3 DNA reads TGTGCCAGCAGCCCCCCCGGGACAGGGGCGGGCGGCTACACCTTC.

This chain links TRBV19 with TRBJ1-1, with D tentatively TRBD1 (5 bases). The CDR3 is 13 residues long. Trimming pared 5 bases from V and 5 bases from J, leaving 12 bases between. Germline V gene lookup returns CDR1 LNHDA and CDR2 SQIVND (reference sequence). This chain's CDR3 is CASSRGMWTEAFF. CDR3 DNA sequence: TGTGCCAGTAGTCGGGGGATGTGGACTGAAGCTTTCTTT. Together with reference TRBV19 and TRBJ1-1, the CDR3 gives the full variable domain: DGGITQSPKYLFRKEGQNVTLSCEQNLNHDAMYWYRQDPGQGLRLIYYSQIVNDFQKGDIAEGYSVSREKKESFPLTVTSAQKNPTAFYLCASSRGMWTEAFFGQGTRLTVV.

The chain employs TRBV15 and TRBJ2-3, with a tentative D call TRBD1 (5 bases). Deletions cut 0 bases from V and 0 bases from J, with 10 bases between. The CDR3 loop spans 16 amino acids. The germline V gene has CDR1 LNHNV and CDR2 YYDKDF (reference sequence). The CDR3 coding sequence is TGTGCCACCAGCAGAGAACGGCAGGGCAGCACAGATACGCAGTATTTT. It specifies CATSRERQGSTDTQYF.

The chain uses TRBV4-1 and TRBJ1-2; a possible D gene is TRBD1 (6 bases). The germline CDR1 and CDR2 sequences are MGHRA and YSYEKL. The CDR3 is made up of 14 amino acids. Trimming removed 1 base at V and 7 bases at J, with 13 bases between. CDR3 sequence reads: CASSQVQGVAGYTF. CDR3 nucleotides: TGCGCCAGCAGCCAAGTACAGGGTGTAGCTGGCTACACCTTC.

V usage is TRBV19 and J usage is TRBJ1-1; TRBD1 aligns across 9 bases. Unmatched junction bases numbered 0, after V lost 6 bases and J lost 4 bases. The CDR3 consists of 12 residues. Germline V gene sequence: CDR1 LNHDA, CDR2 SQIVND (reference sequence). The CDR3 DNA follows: TGTGCCAGTAGGGGACAGGGCACTGAAGCTTTCTTT. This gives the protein CASRGQGTEAFF.

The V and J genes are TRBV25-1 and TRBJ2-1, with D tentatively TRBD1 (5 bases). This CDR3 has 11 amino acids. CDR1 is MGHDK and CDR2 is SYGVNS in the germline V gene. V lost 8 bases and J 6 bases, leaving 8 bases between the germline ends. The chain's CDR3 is CASGQGNEQFF. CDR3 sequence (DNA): TGTGCCAGCGGACAAGGCAATGAGCAGTTCTTC. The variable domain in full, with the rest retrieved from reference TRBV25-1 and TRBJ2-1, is EADIYQTPRYLVIGTGKKITLECSQTMGHDKMYWYQQDPGMELHLIHYSYGVNSTEKGDLSSESTVSRIRTEHFPLTLESARPSHTSQYLCASGQGNEQFFGPGTRLTVL.